The 19 T cell receptor beta chains in this list originate from one sample, sequenced in a study of blood T cell repertoires in COVID-19. The assay was immunoSEQ multiplex PCR, and TCRdb's table has in-frame clones only and misses some. Of 50,000 to 85,000 clones in the sample, around three quarters were seen once. Sequenced: peripheral blood. The source is a human donor in a cohort sampled during active COVID-19.

The genes are TRBV11-2 and TRBJ2-7, with 7 bases matching TRBD1. With V trimmed by 1 base and J by 0 bases, 3 bases remained unmatched. CDR3 length equals 15 residues. In germline, CDR1 is SGHAT, CDR2 FQNNGV. CDR3 in amino acids: CASSLAAGGSYEQYF. The CDR3 DNA reads as TGTGCCAGCAGCTTAGCGGCAGGGGGCTCCTACGAGCAGTACTTC.

V usage is TRBV4-2 and J usage is TRBJ2-7; 8 bases are shared with TRBD2. V trimming: 2 bases; J trimming: 3 bases; junction bases outside the gene matches: 3. Germline V lookup: CDR1 LGHNA, CDR2 YNFKEQ. The CDR3 consists of 14 residues. CDR3 nucleotides: TGTGCCAGCAGCCAAACCGGGACTAGCTACGAGCAGTACTTC. Amino acid sequence: CASSQTGTSYEQYF.

The gene calls are TRBV7-3 and TRBJ2-6, with a tentative D call TRBD1 (5 bases). Germline V gives CDR1 SGHTA, CDR2 FQGTGA. CDR3 size: 17 residues. Trimming removed 1 base at V and 2 bases at J, with 12 bases between. The CDR3 here is CASSLIGAGPGANVLTF. For the CDR3, the DNA is TGTGCCAGCAGCTTAATTGGGGCCGGGCCTGGGGCCAACGTCCTGACTTTC.

This chain links TRBV7-9 with TRBJ1-6; D is possibly TRBD1 (6 bases). The CDR3 extends over 15 amino acids. Trimming removed 5 bases from V and 6 bases from J, with 14 bases in between. Germline V gives CDR1 SEHNR, CDR2 FQNEAQ (reference sequence). CDR3 amino acids: CASSRRGGPNSPLHF. DNA for the CDR3: TGTGCCAGCAGCCGGAGGGGGGGGCCTAATTCACCCCTCCACTTT.

V is TRBV7-6 and J is TRBJ1-5, with a possible D match to TRBD1 (5 bases). Germline V gene data show CDR1 as SGHVS and CDR2 as FNYEAQ. The V end was cut by 5 bases, the J end by 8 bases, with 13 bases between. This CDR3 spans 13 amino acids. CDR3 sequence reads: CASSPGRGKPQHF. The CDR3 DNA reads as TGTGCCAGCAGCCCAGGGAGGGGAAAGCCCCAGCATTTT.

There are a few counts of this clone. J is TRBJ2-6 and V is TRBV27; D may be TRBD1 (6 bases). There are 16 residues in the CDR3. From germline, CDR1 is MNHEY and CDR2 SMNVEV (reference sequence). V was pared by 6 bases and J by 2 bases, with 14 bases between. Here the CDR3 DNA reads TGTGCCAGCAGGTCCGGGACATGGCCTGGGGCCAACGTCCTGACTTTC. Protein product: CASRSGTWPGANVLTF.

The V and J genes are TRBV6-5 and TRBJ2-7; the D gene is possibly TRBD1 (6 bases). This CDR3 contains 14 residues. The V end was cut by 7 bases, the J end by 3 bases, with 16 bases between. In germline, CDR1 is MNHEY, CDR2 SVGAGI. CDR3 sequence: CASNPGTNYYEQYF. For the CDR3, the DNA is TGTGCCAGCAATCCCGGGACAAATTACTACGAGCAGTACTTC.

The chain recombines TRBV7-8 with TRBJ2-1; D may be TRBD1 (8 bases). Trimming cost V 3 bases and J 4 bases, with 19 bases left between them. The CDR3 is 17 residues long. The germline gives CDR1 SGHVS, CDR2 FQNEAQ. DNA for the CDR3: TGTGCCAGCAGCTTCCGGAGCGGGACAGGCCCATACAATGAGCAGTTCTTC. Amino acid sequence: CASSFRSGTGPYNEQFF.

The genes are TRBV9 and TRBJ1-1; no clear D. This CDR3 is built from 13 residues. V was trimmed by 0 bases and J by 3 bases, leaving 6 bases between them. Germline V gives CDR1 SGDLS, CDR2 YYNGEE. CDR3 bases: TGTGCCAGCAGCGTAGGAGGATACACTGAAGCTTTCTTT. Translated, it gives CASSVGGYTEAFF.

The gene calls are TRBV15 and TRBJ2-7; D remains ambiguous. From germline, CDR1 is LNHNV and CDR2 YYDKDF (reference sequence). Trimming took off 5 bases at V and 4 bases at J, with 12 bases between the two ends. The CDR3 contains 13 residues. The CDR3 loop is CATSGRSKYEQYF. The CDR3 DNA reads TGTGCCACCAGCGGGCGTTCGAAGTACGAGCAGTACTTC. Drawing the rest from reference TRBV15 and TRBJ2-7, the complete variable domain is DAMVIQNPRYQVTQFGKPVTLSCSQTLNHNVMYWYQQKSSQAPKLLFHYYDKDFNNEADTPDNFQSRRPNTSFCFLDIRSPGLGDTAMYLCATSGRSKYEQYFGPGTRLTVT.

This clone showed up just once. V and J are TRBV5-1 and TRBJ2-2; 8 bases agree with TRBD1. Per germline, CDR1 SGHRS and CDR2 YFSETQ. J gave up 5 bases and V 4 bases, and 7 bases lay outside the gene matches. The CDR3 covers 15 residues. CDR3 loop: CASSQDRGVTGELFF. The CDR3 DNA reads as TGCGCCAGCAGCCAAGACAGGGGTGTGACCGGGGAGCTGTTTTTT.

This clone turned up a few times. This sequence joins TRBV18 and TRBJ1-5, with D unresolved. CDR1 is KGHSH, CDR2 LQKENI, per germline. V was trimmed by 6 bases and J by 4 bases, leaving 10 bases between them. This CDR3 has 13 residues. The CDR3 DNA reads TGTGCCAGCTCCCTTGATGAGAATCAGCCCCAGCATTTT. As protein: CASSLDENQPQHF.

The chain has TRBV7-9 and TRBJ2-7; TRBD1 might be the D (6 bases). This CDR3 region has 14 residues. Germline lookup yields CDR1 SEHNR and CDR2 FQNEAQ (reference sequence). V lost 2 bases, J lost 1 base, and 9 bases lay in between. CDR3 DNA: TGTGCCAGCAGCTTATTGGGACATTCCTACGAGCAGTACTTC. This codes for CASSLLGHSYEQYF.

CDR3 amino acids: CASSLPGASYEQYF. In nucleotides, the CDR3 is TGTGCCAGCAGCTTGCCCGGAGCCTCCTACGAGCAGTACTTC. This chain joins TRBV5-4 and TRBJ2-7; unclear D gene. The CDR3 sequence is 14 residues long. With 1 base removed from V and 0 bases from J, the gap between germline ends came to 8 bases. Germline-derived CDR1 and CDR2 are SGHNT and YYREEE (reference sequence).

J is TRBJ1-3 and V is TRBV5-4; D is possibly TRBD1 (5 bases). The CDR3 is 16 amino acids. Germline V CDR1 and CDR2: SGHNT, YYREEE (reference sequence). V lost 0 bases and J 0 bases, leaving 10 bases between the germline ends. The CDR3 sequence: CASSLGTGSSGNTIYF. In nucleotides, the CDR3 is TGTGCCAGCAGCTTGGGTACAGGATCCTCTGGAAACACCATATATTTT.

This clone appeared once. The chain links TRBV21-1 to TRBJ2-7; the table's TRBD2 call for D was not verified on the DNA. TRBV21-1 is tagged as a pseudogene. The CDR3 length is 15 residues. The CDR3 DNA reads as TGTGCCAGCAGCAAAGGGAAGCGGGAGGCGTACGAGCAGTACTTC. Translation: CASSKGKREAYEQYF.

The chain couples TRBV6-5 to TRBJ2-7; TRBD2 matches at 9 bases. The V segment lost 0 bases and the J segment 6 bases; nucleotides outside the gene matches: 6. Germline values: CDR1 MNHEY, CDR2 SVGAGI. This CDR3 comprises 15 residues. CDR3: CASSYSAGGPTEQYF. The CDR3 coding sequence is TGTGCCAGCAGTTACTCCGCGGGAGGGCCTACCGAGCAGTACTTC.

J is TRBJ2-4 and V is TRBV3-1 (or the pseudogene TRBV3-2); D not certain. CDR1 is LGHDT and CDR2 is YNNKEL in the germline V gene (reference sequence). The CDR3 length is 15 residues. V was pared by 0 bases and J by 6 bases, with 12 bases between. Here the CDR3 DNA reads TGTGCCAGCAGCCAAGATCTTACCCCCGGAAACATTCAGTACTTC. This encodes CASSQDLTPGNIQYF.

This rearrangement joins TRBV7-2 to TRBJ2-7; possibly TRBD1 for D (5 bases). The germline V and J ends were trimmed by 6 bases and 0 bases, with 15 bases remaining between them. The CDR3 is 15 residues long. Germline assignment: CDR1 SGHTA and CDR2 FQGNSA. The CDR3 is CASSFKGDSSYEQYF. The CDR3, as DNA: TGTGCCAGCAGTTTTAAAGGAGACAGCTCCTACGAGCAGTACTTC.